This T cell receptor beta chain was retrieved from a study of blood T cell repertoires in COVID-19. Study overall: Material from acute and convalescent COVID-19 was sourced from the United States, Italy and Spain. PBMCs, B-cell-depleted T cells, or T cells provided the cDNA or gDNA that made up the material.

Original processing methods: Estimates of nucleated cell counts were drawn from the amplification of reference gene primers. TCRdb's copy holds only in-frame clones and misses some; the assay was immunoSEQ multiplex PCR. V, J and clone size reflect that table, while D and trimming were determined from the DNA. Here the sample spans some 390,000 clones, around nine tenths being singletons. The CDR3 spans 14 residues. With V trimmed by 6 bases and J by 5 bases, 6 bases remained unmatched. CDR1 and CDR2 from the germline V gene are MDHEN and SYDVKM. The sequence derives from a human donor in a cohort sampled during active COVID-19. The genes are TRBV28 and TRBJ2-5, with 10 nucleotides matching TRBD2. Sequenced material: peripheral blood. Written as DNA, the CDR3 is TGTGCCAGCAGCTCTAGCGGGAGAGAGGAGACCCAGTACTTC. Its protein is CASSSSGREETQYF.